The 22 T cell receptor beta chains reported below all come from one sample, sequenced in a study of graft-versus-host responses after intestinal transplantation. The protocol was immunoSEQ multiplex PCR, while the TCRdb copy is restricted to in-frame clones and leaves out a portion. The sample lists fewer than 150,000 clones, around nine tenths occurring once. The antigens these receptors bind are not known. The sample in question was unstimulated CD4+ T cells sorted from spleen or lymph node cells, obtained before intestinal transplant. The receptors come from a human donor who received an intestinal transplant.

The J gene is TRBJ2-4, the V gene TRBV6-1; TRBD2 matches 9 bases. This CDR3 has 12 amino acids. After removal of 6 bases from V and 13 bases from J, the junction contained 7 bases not matched to a gene. Per germline, CDR1 MNHNS and CDR2 SASEGT. CDR3 in amino acids: CASSPGTSMQYF. CDR3 nucleotide sequence: TGTGCCAGCAGCCCCGGGACTAGCATGCAGTACTTC.

This chain's CDR3 is CASRKFDGGFGANVLTF. The CDR3, as DNA: TGTGCCAGCAGGAAATTCGACGGAGGCTTTGGGGCCAACGTCCTGACTTTC. This chain joins TRBV4-2 and TRBJ2-6; maybe TRBD2 (5 bases). The CDR3 has 17 residues. V was cut by 6 bases and J by 3 bases, with 18 bases left in between. Germline V lookup: CDR1 LGHNA, CDR2 YNFKEQ.

This chain connects TRBV5-4 to TRBJ2-1; D is possibly TRBD1 or TRBD2 (5 bases each). This CDR3 is 14 amino acids long. V was pared by 2 bases and J by 1 base, with 7 bases between. CDR1 is SGHNT, CDR2 YYREEE, per germline (reference sequence). The CDR3 DNA is TGTGCCAGCAGCTTTTGGGGGTCCTACAATGAGCAGTTCTTC. Its protein product is CASSFWGSYNEQFF.

This clone was seen a single time. The chain links TRBV6-5 to TRBJ1-2; TRBD1 matches 7 bases. Germline V lookup: CDR1 MNHEY, CDR2 SVGAGI. This CDR3 spans 15 amino acids. The V segment lost 2 bases and the J segment 6 bases; nucleotides outside the gene matches: 9. The CDR3 protein is CASSYGGQRKDGYTF. The CDR3 DNA reads TGTGCCAGCAGTTACGGGGGACAGCGAAAAGATGGCTACACCTTC.

In nucleotides, the CDR3 is TGTGCCAGTCGGGGGGCAGGAATGGCGTATGGCTACACCTTC. Amino acid sequence: CASRGAGMAYGYTF. The chain uses TRBV10-3 and TRBJ1-2; D is possibly TRBD1 (6 bases). Germline CDR1 is ENHRY and CDR2 is SYGVKD. The V end lost 10 bases, the J end lost 5 bases, and 20 bases lay between the germline ends. The CDR3 runs 14 residues.

The V and J genes are TRBV6-1 and TRBJ2-1; the D gene is possibly TRBD1 (6 bases). Germline values: CDR1 MNHNS, CDR2 SASEGT. This CDR3 comprises 15 residues. V lost 7 bases and J lost 5, with 18 bases in between. The CDR3 reads CASKGVEALNNEQFF. The CDR3 DNA reads as TGTGCCAGCAAGGGGGTAGAAGCCCTAAACAATGAGCAGTTCTTC.

The gene calls are TRBV6-5 and TRBJ1-1; D is unresolved. This CDR3 comprises 10 residues. V was shortened by 11 bases and J by 10 bases, with 14 bases between the two germline ends. The germline CDR1 and CDR2 sequences are MNHEY and SVGAGI. The CDR3 nucleotides are TGTGCCTGCGGGCCCGGGCGAGCTTTCTTT. Its translation is CACGPGRAFF.

The chain uses TRBV5-1 and TRBJ2-7, with 8 bases lining up with TRBD2. CDR1 and CDR2 from the germline V gene are SGHRS and YFSETQ. V was clipped by 3 bases and J by 1 base; unmatched bases: 12. This CDR3 spans 17 amino acids. The CDR3 protein is CASSWGSSGVGSYEQYF. CDR3 sequence (DNA): TGCGCCAGCAGCTGGGGGAGTAGCGGGGTGGGGTCCTACGAGCAGTACTTC.

V gene TRBV5-1 combines with J gene TRBJ2-2; possibly TRBD2 for D (6 bases). The CDR3 is 16 residues long. Germline V gene lookup returns CDR1 SGHRS and CDR2 YFSETQ. Trimming removed 0 bases at V and 5 bases at J, with 14 bases between. DNA of the CDR3: TGCGCCAGCAGCTTGGATTCGCGGGGTAGTACCGGGGAGCTGTTTTTT. It yields the protein CASSLDSRGSTGELFF.

The table lists this clone with a few counts. The chain couples TRBV10-2 to TRBJ1-3, with D hard to call. There are 15 residues in the CDR3. Trimming left V 5 bases short and J 5 bases short, with 16 bases between. Germline CDR1 and CDR2: WSHSY and SAAADI. The DNA for the CDR3 is TGCGCCAGCAGTTTCCCAGCGGGTATCAGAAACACCATATATTTT. Protein product: CASSFPAGIRNTIYF.

The chain recombines TRBV10-3 with TRBJ1-6, with D tentatively TRBD1 (6 bases). The V end was cut by 8 bases, the J end by 8 bases, with 19 bases between. Per germline, CDR1 ENHRY and CDR2 SYGVKD. This CDR3 contains 15 residues. This CDR3 is CAIAKGIGGDSPLHF. In nucleotides, the CDR3 is TGTGCCATCGCCAAGGGGATAGGGGGGGATTCACCCCTCCACTTT.

The chain combines TRBV5-8 with TRBJ1-6; no reliable D call. Germline CDR1 SGHTS, CDR2 YDEGEE. CDR3 length: 14 amino acids. The V gene lost 3 bases and the J gene lost 7 bases, with 11 bases spanning the gap. CDR3 loop: CASSYTDANSPLHF. In nucleotides, the CDR3 is TGTGCCAGCAGCTATACGGACGCCAATTCACCCCTCCACTTT.

V gene TRBV5-1 combines with J gene TRBJ2-7; D possibly corresponds to TRBD2 (5 bases). Germline V gene sequence: CDR1 SGHRS, CDR2 YFSETQ. Trimming took off 4 bases at V and 0 bases at J, with 8 bases between the two ends. CDR3 length: 13 residues. The CDR3 is CASSRLPSYEQYF. For the CDR3, the DNA is TGCGCCAGCAGCCGACTACCCTCCTACGAGCAGTACTTC.

V and J are TRBV4-1 and TRBJ2-7; 9 bases match TRBD1. Germline CDR1 and CDR2: MGHRA and YSYEKL. This CDR3 contains 18 residues. V was pared by 3 bases and J by 3 bases, with 15 bases of the junction left unmatched. CDR3 loop: CASSQDSNRGRAGYEQYF. The CDR3 nucleotides are TGCGCCAGCAGCCAGGACTCGAACAGGGGGCGAGCTGGCTACGAGCAGTACTTC.

The sample holds one count of this clone. The chain uses TRBV20-1 and TRBJ2-5, with a weak D call TRBD1 (6 bases). The CDR3 is made up of 11 amino acids. The germline CDR1 and CDR2 sequences are DFQATT and SNEGSKA (reference sequence). The V end lost 6 bases, the J end lost 5 bases, and 10 bases lay between the germline ends. The CDR3 DNA sequence: TGCAGTGCCCAAAGGGGGGAGACCCAGTACTTC. This gives the protein CSAQRGETQYF.

The rearrangement uses TRBV5-1 and TRBJ2-5, with D possibly being TRBD2 (5 bases). The CDR3 runs 13 residues. Germline CDR1 SGHRS, CDR2 YFSETQ. Between the trimmed V and J ends, which lost 10 bases and 5 bases, there was a span of 18 bases. CDR3 sequence reads: CAGSIGSGETQYF. CDR3 coding DNA: TGCGCCGGCTCGATTGGGTCGGGGGAGACCCAGTACTTC.

The chain couples TRBV19 to TRBJ2-5, with 9 bases matching TRBD1. Germline V gives CDR1 LNHDA, CDR2 SQIVND (reference sequence). V shed 4 bases and J 3 bases; nucleotides not matched to a gene: 0. The CDR3 loop spans 13 amino acids. The CDR3 DNA reads TGTGCCAGTAGTAGACAGGGGGAAGAGACCCAGTACTTC. This sequence encodes CASSRQGEETQYF.

The CDR3 loop is CASRWGQGTGSPLHF. CDR3 bases: TGTGCCAGCCGATGGGGACAGGGGACAGGGTCACCCCTCCACTTT. This chain uses TRBV6-1 with TRBJ1-6; 10 nucleotides line up with TRBD1. This CDR3 is built from 15 residues. The V gene's germline CDR1 is MNHNS and CDR2 SASEGT. V shed 8 bases and J 10 bases; nucleotides not matched to a gene: 11.

This chain links TRBV29-1 with TRBJ1-1; a weak D match, TRBD1 (6 bases). The CDR3 sequence is 13 residues long. Germline loops: CDR1 SQVTM, CDR2 ANQGSEA. V lost 5 bases, J lost 1 base, and 11 bases lay in between. The CDR3 sequence is CSVQGRTNTEAFF. The DNA of the CDR3 is TGCAGCGTTCAGGGGCGAACGAACACTGAAGCTTTCTTT.

In its sample, this clone was seen once. V is TRBV19 and J is TRBJ1-5; D gene unclear. The V gene's germline CDR1 is LNHDA and CDR2 SQIVND (reference sequence). The V and J ends lost 6 bases and 0 bases respectively, with 9 bases between them. The CDR3 has 14 residues. The CDR3 loop reads CASRVTGSNQPQHF. The CDR3 coding sequence is TGTGCCAGTAGAGTGACCGGTAGCAATCAGCCCCAGCATTTT.

The chain carries TRBV30 and TRBJ1-5, with D maybe TRBD1 (5 bases). Trimming pared 0 bases from V and 9 bases from J, leaving 18 bases between. Looked up from germline, CDR1 is GTSNPN and CDR2 is SVGIG (reference sequence). The CDR3 sequence is 15 residues long. CDR3 sequence reads: CAWSVQHGGGGPQHF. In DNA, the CDR3 is TGTGCCTGGAGTGTCCAGCACGGGGGGGGAGGGCCCCAGCATTTT.

This clone was detected once. This chain connects TRBV5-4 to TRBJ2-1; maybe TRBD2 (5 bases). The V and J ends lost 2 bases and 7 bases respectively, with 10 bases between them. The CDR3 contains 13 residues. Germline CDR1 is SGHNT and CDR2 is YYREEE (reference sequence). CDR3 region: CASSFSLANEQFF. CDR3 DNA sequence: TGTGCCAGCAGCTTCAGCCTAGCTAATGAGCAGTTCTTC. The whole variable domain, remainder taken from reference TRBV5-4 and TRBJ2-1, is ETGVTQSPTHLIKTRGQQVTLRCSSQSGHNTVSWYQQALGQGPQFIFQYYREEENGRGNFPPRFSGLQFPNYSSELNVNALELDDSALYLCASSFSLANEQFFGPGTRLTVL.